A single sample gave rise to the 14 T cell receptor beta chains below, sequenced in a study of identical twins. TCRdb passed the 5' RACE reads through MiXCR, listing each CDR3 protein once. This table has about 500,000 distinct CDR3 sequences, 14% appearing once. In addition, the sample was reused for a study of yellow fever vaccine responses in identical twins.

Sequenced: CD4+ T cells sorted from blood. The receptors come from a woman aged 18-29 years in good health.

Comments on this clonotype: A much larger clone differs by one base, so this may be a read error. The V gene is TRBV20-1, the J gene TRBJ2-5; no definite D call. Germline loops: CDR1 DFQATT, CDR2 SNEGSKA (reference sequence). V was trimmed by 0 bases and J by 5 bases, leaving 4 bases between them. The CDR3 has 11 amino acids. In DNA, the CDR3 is TGCAGTGCTAGAGATCTGGAGACCCAGTACTTC. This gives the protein CSARDLETQYF.

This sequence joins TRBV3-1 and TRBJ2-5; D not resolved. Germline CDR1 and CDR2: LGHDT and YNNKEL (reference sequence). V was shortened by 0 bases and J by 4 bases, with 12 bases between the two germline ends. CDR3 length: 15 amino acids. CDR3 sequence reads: CASSQDLAARETQYF. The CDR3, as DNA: TGTGCCAGCAGCCAAGATTTGGCAGCCCGAGAGACCCAGTACTTC.

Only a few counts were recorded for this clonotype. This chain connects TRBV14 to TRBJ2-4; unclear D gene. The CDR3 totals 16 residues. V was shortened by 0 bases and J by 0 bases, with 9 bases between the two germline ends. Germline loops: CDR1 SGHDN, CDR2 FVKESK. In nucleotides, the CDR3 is TGTGCCAGCAGCCAAGATCTTGGCGCAGCCAAAAACATTCAGTACTTC. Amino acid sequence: CASSQDLGAAKNIQYF.

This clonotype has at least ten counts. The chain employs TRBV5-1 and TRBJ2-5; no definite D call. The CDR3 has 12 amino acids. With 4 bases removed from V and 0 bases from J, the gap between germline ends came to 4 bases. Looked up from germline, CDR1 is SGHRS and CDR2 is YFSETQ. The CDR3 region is CASSLHQETQYF. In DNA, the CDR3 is TGCGCCAGCAGCCTACACCAAGAGACCCAGTACTTC.

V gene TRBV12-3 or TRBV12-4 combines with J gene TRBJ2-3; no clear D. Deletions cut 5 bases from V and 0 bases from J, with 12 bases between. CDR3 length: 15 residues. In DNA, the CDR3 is TGTGCCAGCAGTACGGGCCGTACTAGCACAGATACGCAGTATTTT. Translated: CASSTGRTSTDTQYF.

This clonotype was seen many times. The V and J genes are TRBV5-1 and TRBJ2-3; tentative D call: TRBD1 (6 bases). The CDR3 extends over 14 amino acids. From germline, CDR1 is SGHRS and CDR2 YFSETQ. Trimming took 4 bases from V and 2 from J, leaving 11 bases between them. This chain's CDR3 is CASSLRTDTDTQYF. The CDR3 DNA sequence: TGCGCCAGCAGCCTAAGGACAGACACAGATACGCAGTATTTT. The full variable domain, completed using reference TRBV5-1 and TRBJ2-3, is KAGVTQTPRYLIKTRGQQVTLSCSPISGHRSVSWYQQTPGQGLQFLFEYFSETQRNKGNFPGRFSGRQFSNSRSEMNVSTLELGDSALYLCASSLRTDTDTQYFGPGTRLTVL.

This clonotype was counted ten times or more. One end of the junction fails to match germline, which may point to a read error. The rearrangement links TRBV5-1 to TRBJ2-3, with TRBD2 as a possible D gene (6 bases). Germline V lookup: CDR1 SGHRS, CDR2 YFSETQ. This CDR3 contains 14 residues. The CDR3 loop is CASSLASGTDTQYF. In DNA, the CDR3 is TGTGCCAGCAGTTTAGCTAGCGGCACAGATACGCAGTATTTT.

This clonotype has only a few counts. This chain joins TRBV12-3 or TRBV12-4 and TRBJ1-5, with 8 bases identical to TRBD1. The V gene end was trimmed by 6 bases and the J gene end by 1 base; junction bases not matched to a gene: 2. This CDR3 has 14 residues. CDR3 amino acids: CASRHRGSNQPQHF. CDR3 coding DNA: TGTGCCAGCAGACACAGGGGGAGCAATCAGCCCCAGCATTTT.

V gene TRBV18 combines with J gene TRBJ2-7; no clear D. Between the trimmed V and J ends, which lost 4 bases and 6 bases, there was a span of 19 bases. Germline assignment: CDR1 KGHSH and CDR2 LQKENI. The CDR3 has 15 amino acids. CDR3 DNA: TGTGCCAGCTCACTCTATCAGGAGTCCCCAGGCGAGCAGTACTTC. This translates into CASSLYQESPGEQYF.

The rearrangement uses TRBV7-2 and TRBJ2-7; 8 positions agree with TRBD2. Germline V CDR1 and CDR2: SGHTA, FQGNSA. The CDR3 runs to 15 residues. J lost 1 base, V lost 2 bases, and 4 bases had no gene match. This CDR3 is CASSLRVAGSYEQYF. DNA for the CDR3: TGTGCCAGCAGCTTACGGGTAGCGGGGTCCTACGAGCAGTACTTC.

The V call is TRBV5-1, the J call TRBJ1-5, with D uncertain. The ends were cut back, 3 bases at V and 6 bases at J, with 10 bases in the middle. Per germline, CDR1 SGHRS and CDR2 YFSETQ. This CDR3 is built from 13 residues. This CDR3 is CASSYNGIQPQHF. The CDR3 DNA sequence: TGCGCCAGCAGCTACAACGGCATTCAGCCCCAGCATTTT.

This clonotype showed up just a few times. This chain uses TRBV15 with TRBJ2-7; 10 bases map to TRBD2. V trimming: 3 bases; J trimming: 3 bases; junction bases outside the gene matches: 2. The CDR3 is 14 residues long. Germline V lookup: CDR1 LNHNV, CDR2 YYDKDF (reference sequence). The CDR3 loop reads CATSRPSGSYEQYF. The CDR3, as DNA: TGTGCCACCAGCAGGCCTAGCGGGAGCTACGAGCAGTACTTC.

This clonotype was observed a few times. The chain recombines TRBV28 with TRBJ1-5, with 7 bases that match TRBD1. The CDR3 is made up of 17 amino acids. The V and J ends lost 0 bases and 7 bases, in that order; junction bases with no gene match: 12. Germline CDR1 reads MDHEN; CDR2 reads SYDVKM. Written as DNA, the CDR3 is TGTGCCAGCAGTTTATGGGGGACAGAACACCGGCGGCAGCCCCAGCATTTT. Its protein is CASSLWGTEHRRQPQHF. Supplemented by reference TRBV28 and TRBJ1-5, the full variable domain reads DVKVTQSSRYLVKRTGEKVFLECVQDMDHENMFWYRQDPGLGLRLIYFSYDVKMKEKGDIPEGYSVSREKKERFSLILESASTNQTSMYLCASSLWGTEHRRQPQHFGDGTRLSIL.

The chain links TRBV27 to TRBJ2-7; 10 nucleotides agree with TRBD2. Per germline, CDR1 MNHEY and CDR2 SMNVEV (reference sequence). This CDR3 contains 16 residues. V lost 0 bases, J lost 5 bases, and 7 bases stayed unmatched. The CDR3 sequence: CASSLSVASGRNEQYF. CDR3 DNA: TGTGCCAGCAGTTTATCAGTCGCTAGCGGGAGAAACGAGCAGTACTTC.